The clone carrying this TCR beta chain was detected a few times. What it recognizes is unknown. The protocol was immunoSEQ multiplex PCR, while the TCRdb copy is restricted to in-frame clones and leaves out a portion. The sample shows some 680,000 clones, more than 70% of them seen only once. This sample is drawn from a study of shared clonotypes between healthy human individuals. Study observations and caveats: It was observed that about 5% of naive CD4 clonotypes were shared across four donors.

Germline assignment: CDR1 SGHAT and CDR2 FQNNGV. The CDR3 is made up of 15 amino acids. The ends were cut back, 3 bases at V and 4 bases at J, with 15 bases in the middle. The chain joins TRBV11-2 to TRBJ2-5, with D possibly matching TRBD2 (6 bases). The sequencing input was memory CD4+ T cells sorted from blood. Specified subset: CD45RA-negative fraction. The source of this sequence is a woman aged 25-40 years in good health. CDR3 protein: CASSFQVGGTETQYF. In nucleotides, the CDR3 is TGTGCCAGCAGCTTCCAGGTGGGAGGAACAGAGACCCAGTACTTC.